This is a list of T cell receptor beta chains from one sample in a study of cytomegalovirus exposure and HLA in healthy donors. Assay: immunoSEQ multiplex PCR; the TCRdb copy retains only in-frame clones and omits some. The table has 180,000 or so clones, 75% to 90% seen once. The sequenced sample was PBMCs. These receptors all come from a woman between 25 and 40 years old in good health and CMV-seronegative. The conserved cysteine and the conserved F or W are not part of the CDR3 here. The D gene is left open where the match is weak.

d_call | j_call | v_call | cdr3_aa
- | TRBJ2-7 | TRBV28 | ASSLGGEPYEQY
TRBD1 | TRBJ1-5 | TRBV5-3 | ARSPGQEGQPQH
TRBD2 | TRBJ2-7 | TRBV10-2 | ASSGVYSGTRGYEQY
- | TRBJ2-3 | TRBV15 | ATSRGSGVTDTQY
TRBD1 | TRBJ2-7 | TRBV9 | ASSGSGTGSHEQY
- | TRBJ2-7 | TRBV28 | ASSVGGDTDSYEQY
TRBD2 | TRBJ2-7 | TRBV19 | ASSKAGGPGEQY
TRBD1 | TRBJ1-1 | TRBV29-1 | SVRQGLRAF
TRBD1 | TRBJ2-2 | TRBV2 | ASTSGTGVTGELF
- | TRBJ2-3 | TRBV9 | ASSAVRSVDPGDTQY
TRBD1 | TRBJ1-2 | TRBV25-1 | ASSEGGQGFIYGYT
TRBD2 | TRBJ2-3 | TRBV2 | ASSARLAGVGDTDTQY
TRBD2 | TRBJ2-5 | TRBV30 | AWGEGLSGETQY
- | TRBJ2-5 | TRBV11-2 | ASSPTGETQY
- | TRBJ1-1 | TRBV5-1 | ASSTGQLMNTEAF
TRBD2 | TRBJ2-5 | TRBV13 | ASSLPGGEETQY
- | TRBJ2-6 | TRBV7-6 | ASSGSESGANVLT
- | TRBJ1-1 | TRBV28 | ASRTVTTEAF
- | TRBJ1-2 | TRBV13 | ASSAQSSPLHGYT
- | TRBJ2-5 | TRBV7-3 | ASSPTGLQETQY
TRBD2 | TRBJ2-1 | TRBV7-3 | ASSFLGGAVNEQF
- | TRBJ2-3 | TRBV9 | ASSLAPTDTQY
TRBD1 | TRBJ2-7 | TRBV10-3 | AISESKYGQGKHEQY
TRBD2 | TRBJ2-3 | TRBV9 | ASSVGASGELTDTQY
TRBD1 | TRBJ1-1 | TRBV28 | ASSIQGENTEAF
- | TRBJ1-2 | TRBV5-1 | ASRPSIGGGYT
TRBD2 | TRBJ2-5 | TRBV15 | ATSRDIWREGLLQETQY
- | TRBJ2-1 | TRBV7-7 | ASSDDSYNEQF
- | TRBJ1-2 | TRBV2 | ASSHSTGNYGYT
TRBD2 | TRBJ2-5 | TRBV5-1 | ASTFSGGETQY
- | TRBJ2-7 | TRBV4-2 | ASSQGPRGAGPEQY
TRBD2 | TRBJ2-1 | TRBV28 | ASSLVGVASGDDEQF
- | TRBJ2-5 | TRBV30 | AWSVGGGGETQY
TRBD1 | TRBJ2-5 | TRBV5-4 | ASSTRQGMGETQY
- | TRBJ1-2 | TRBV6-1 | ASTTTRMGGYT
TRBD2 | TRBJ2-1 | TRBV2 | ASSGASGFSNEQF
TRBD2 | TRBJ2-7 | TRBV28 | ASSLSGLAGDYEQY
TRBD2 | TRBJ2-3 | TRBV25-1 | ASSGGTSGVISTDTQY
- | TRBJ2-2 | TRBV27 | ASSFGVTGELF
TRBD2 | - | TRBV18 | ASSPRLAGVNETTYEQY
TRBD1 | TRBJ1-1 | TRBV6-1 | ASSERQGSTEAF